The T cell receptor beta chain described here comes from a study of T cells in Graves' hyperthyroidism and ophthalmopathy. About the study: The initial diagnosis was the point when peripheral blood was collected, ahead of any treatment.

Orbital computed tomography and thyroid ultrasound, together with serum TRAb and thyroxine and clinical symptoms, were used for diagnoses. Isolation of PBMCs was performed on 8 to 10 ml fresh peripheral blood. Points on this clonotype: Given a much more abundant clone one base away, this may be a read error.

Regions amplified from RNA transcripts were the TCR beta CDR3 regions. The TCR CDR3 first-round RT-PCR relied on the HTBI primer set. TCRdb analysed the multiplex PCR reads with MiXCR anew, one entry per CDR3 protein. The sample includes 300,000 to 350,000 distinct CDR3 sequences, roughly 13% of them seen just once. This CDR3 is 15 amino acids long. The V gene's germline CDR1 is SGHTA and CDR2 FQGNSA. Source material: blood. The clonotype comes from a woman aged 25-40 years with Graves' hyperthyroidism. V is TRBV7-2 and J is TRBJ2-7, with D possibly TRBD2 on 6 matching bases. Here the CDR3 reads CANSLEGRGKGEQYF. As DNA, the CDR3 is TGTGCCAACAGCTTAGAGGGCCGGGGGAAGGGCGAGCAGTACTTC.